This is a list of T cell receptor beta chains from one sample in a study of T cell repertoires in cytomegalovirus infection. TCRdb re-called the reads with MiXCR, one entry per CDR3 protein. The repertoire holds hundreds of thousands of distinct CDR3 sequences, with roughly 31% as singletons. Sequencing was carried out using PBMCs. These receptor sequences come from a human donor in good health (CMV status not recorded). Some clones in this sample may be carry-over from other donors' samples. The CDR3 runs from the conserved cysteine through the conserved F or W. The D gene is left open where the match is weak. Clone size appears in some rows only: once, few, many, or a class for an expanded clone.

J,D,V,size,CDR3,DNA
TRBJ2-1,-,TRBV7-3,few,CASSLRFPNEQFF,TGTGCCAGCAGCTTACGTTTCCCTAATGAGCAGTTCTTC
TRBJ2-7,-,TRBV9,few,CASSVNAGSSYEQYF,TGTGCCAGCAGCGTAAATGCCGGGAGCTCCTACGAGCAGTACTTC
TRBJ1-1,TRBD1,TRBV4-1,few,CASSQVTGGTEAFF,TGCGCCAGCAGCCAAGTGACAGGGGGCACTGAAGCTTTCTTT
TRBJ1-2,-,TRBV20-1,few,CSARDLEVGSSGF,TGCAGTGCTAGAGATCTTGAGGTTGGGTCGAGCGGCTTC
TRBJ2-7,-,TRBV24-1,-,CATSDFDGYEQYF,TGTGCCACCAGTGATTTCGACGGGTACGAGCAGTACTTC
TRBJ1-2,-,TRBV27,few,CASSPETPRGSGYTF,TGTGCCAGCAGTCCCGAGACTCCCCGGGGGTCTGGCTACACCTTC
TRBJ1-5,-,TRBV12-3/TRBV12-4,few,CASSLMGNSNQPQHF,TGTGCCAGCAGTTTAATGGGAAATAGCAATCAGCCCCAGCATTTT
TRBJ2-3,-,TRBV20-1,-,CSARFRADTQYF,TGCAGTGCTAGATTCCGGGCAGATACGCAGTATTTT
TRBJ1-4,-,TRBV28,few,CASSLWTGPNEKLFF,TGTGCCAGCAGTTTATGGACAGGACCGAATGAAAAACTGTTTTTT
TRBJ1-3,-,TRBV7-3,few,CASSITGSSGNTIYF,TGTGCCAGCAGTATTACAGGGAGCTCTGGAAACACCATATATTTT
TRBJ2-5,TRBD2,TRBV11-2,-,CASSLVGTSGGLTQYF,TGTGCCAGCAGCTTAGTCGGGACTAGCGGGGGGCTGACCCAGTACTTC
TRBJ2-3,TRBD1,TRBV12-3/TRBV12-4,few,CASSPYSDRAGRQYF,TGTGCCAGCAGTCCTTACTCGGACAGGGCCGGGAGGCAGTATTTT
TRBJ2-1,TRBD2,TRBV2,many,CASTVGSGGFDNEQFF,TGTGCCAGCACCGTTGGTAGCGGGGGGTTCGACAATGAGCAGTTCTTC
TRBJ2-5,-,TRBV29-1,-,CSAPSGRETQYF,TGCAGCGCGCCCTCGGGGAGGGAGACCCAGTACTTC
TRBJ1-3,-,TRBV20-1,-,CSAPRGGSGNTIYF,TGCAGTGCTCCCCGCGGAGGCTCTGGAAACACCATATATTTT
TRBJ1-3,-,TRBV7-8,few,CASSLANSGNTIYF,TGTGCCAGCAGCTTGGCAAACTCTGGAAACACCATATATTTT
TRBJ2-7,-,TRBV7-9,-,CASSYNGYEQYF,TGTGCCAGCAGCTACAACGGCTACGAGCAGTACTTC
TRBJ2-1,-,TRBV5-1,-,CASSLVVWGPSSYNEQFF,TGCGCCAGCAGCTTGGTTGTTTGGGGGCCTAGCTCCTACAATGAGCAGTTCTTC
TRBJ2-7,TRBD2,TRBV3-1,few,CASSQEPSGGDYEQYF,TGTGCCAGCAGCCAAGAGCCTAGCGGGGGGGACTACGAGCAGTACTTC
TRBJ2-7,TRBD1,TRBV4-3,-,CASSQVTQGTYEQYF,TGCGCCAGCAGCCAAGTAACACAGGGGACCTACGAGCAGTACTTC
TRBJ1-4,-,TRBV18,-,CASHTGAEQKLFF,TGTGCCAGCCATACAGGCGCCGAGCAAAAACTGTTTTTT
TRBJ2-1,-,TRBV20-1,few,CSAGGGHLGNEQFF,TGCAGTGCCGGAGGGGGCCACCTGGGGAATGAGCAGTTCTTC
TRBJ1-3,-,TRBV19,-,CASSAGATGNTIYF,TGTGCCAGTAGTGCAGGGGCGACTGGAAACACCATATATTTT
TRBJ2-7,-,TRBV19,-,CASIGRSYEQYF,TGTGCCAGTATTGGGCGCTCCTACGAGCAGTACTTC
TRBJ1-1,TRBD1,TRBV7-8,-,CARSPVGGTESFF,TGTGCAAGAAGCCCAGTAGGGGGCACTGAATCTTTCTTT
TRBJ2-7,TRBD1,TRBV20-1,few,CSARRGRSNEQYF,TGCAGTGCGCGCAGGGGGCGCTCAAACGAGCAGTACTTC
TRBJ1-1,-,TRBV28,few,CASSLADLFEAFF,TGTGCCAGCAGTTTAGCGGACTTATTTGAAGCTTTCTTT
TRBJ1-1,-,TRBV4-1,-,CASRPLGTKNTEAFF,TGCGCCAGCCGACCCCTGGGGACAAAAAACACTGAAGCTTTCTTT
TRBJ2-7,TRBD2,TRBV6-1,-,CASSRGLPSGGYYEQYF,TGTGCCAGCAGCCGCGGACTCCCTAGCGGGGGGTATTACGAGCAGTACTTC
TRBJ1-5,-,TRBV7-2,many,CASSLTARGNQPQHF,TGTGCCAGCAGCCTAACCGCCAGGGGCAATCAGCCCCAGCATTTT
TRBJ2-2,TRBD1,TRBV12-3/TRBV12-4,many,CASSRDSGELFF,TGTGCCAGCAGTCGGGACAGCGGGGAGCTGTTTTTT
TRBJ2-3,TRBD2,TRBV29-1,few,CSLRTSGSTDTQYF,TGCAGCCTCCGGACTAGCGGAAGCACAGATACGCAGTATTTT
TRBJ1-3,-,TRBV6-6,once,CASSHNQESGNTIYF,TGTGCCAGCAGTCACAATCAAGAATCTGGAAACACCATATATTTT
TRBJ2-7,-,TRBV12-3/TRBV12-4,many,CASSLAQEGSQYF,TGTGCCAGCAGTTTAGCGCAGGAAGGTTCGCAGTACTTC
TRBJ1-6,-,TRBV19,-,CASSTTNLGRVHF,TGTGCCAGTAGTACAACGAACCTCGGACGGGTCCACTTT
TRBJ2-1,TRBD2,TRBV24-1,-,CATRRGGDYNEQFF,TGTGCCACCAGGAGGGGAGGGGACTACAATGAGCAGTTCTTC
TRBJ2-2,-,TRBV7-2,-,CAGSFNLGRTGELFF,TGTGCCGGCAGCTTCAATTTGGGACGGACCGGGGAGCTGTTTTTT
TRBJ2-3,TRBD2,TRBV24-1,many,CATSKRGATDTQYF,TGTGCCACCAGTAAGCGGGGGGCCACAGATACGCAGTATTTT
TRBJ2-3,TRBD2,TRBV6-8,-,CASRPRGGFGLYPTDTQYF,TGTGCCAGCAGACCCCGCGGGGGGTTTGGTTTGTATCCCACAGATACGCAGTATTTT
TRBJ2-1,-,TRBV19,-,CASSRGESSYNEQFF,TGTGCCAGTAGTAGGGGGGAGTCTTCCTACAATGAGCAGTTCTTC
TRBJ2-1,TRBD1,TRBV7-2,many,CASSLARDRAFAFSYNEQFF,TGTGCCAGCAGCTTAGCCCGGGACAGGGCGTTCGCCTTCTCCTACAATGAGCAGTTCTTC
TRBJ2-4,TRBD1,TRBV24-1,few,CATSEGTGGLAKNIQYF,TGTGCCACCAGTGAGGGTACAGGGGGTTTGGCCAAAAACATTCAGTACTTC
TRBJ2-2,-,TRBV7-2,-,CASRVRLLTGELFF,TGTGCCAGCAGGGTCCGGCTCCTTACCGGGGAGCTGTTTTTT